This TCR beta chain was obtained from a study of CD8 T cells in ankylosing spondylitis. Using quantitative 5'-RACE with molecular barcodes, the authors made TCR beta libraries. TCRdb analysed the 5' RACE reads with MiXCR anew, one entry per CDR3 protein. The table includes some 330,000 distinct CDR3 sequences, 6.5% to 10% detected once. Notes on the study in general: Several highly homologous variants made up a TCR beta motif, and this motif appeared characteristic of ankylosing spondylitis blood. In peripheral blood, disease-linked CD8+ clones occurred at relatively low frequencies. In synovial fluid and blood from reactive arthritis, some motif variants were previously reported.

This clonotype occurred many times. The antigen is undetermined. V lost 2 bases and J lost 3, with 8 bases in between. This CDR3 has 14 residues. In germline, CDR1 is SGHRS, CDR2 YFSETQ. The chain is built from TRBV5-1 and TRBJ2-2, with D perhaps matching TRBD2 (5 bases). The sequence derives from a male donor with ankylosing spondylitis. Material for sequencing was blood, either unsorted or a sorted T cell fraction (not recorded which). The CDR3 loop reads CASSFGSDTGELFF. The CDR3 DNA reads TGCGCCAGCAGCTTTGGTAGCGACACCGGGGAGCTGTTTTTT.